This T cell receptor beta chain originates from a study of response to subunit inactivated influenza vaccine. Study-level results: Every seasonal influenza vaccination brings in few new T cells, the authors suggested.

Turning to this clonotype: Its cognate antigen is unknown.

MiXCR, applied by TCRdb to the RT-PCR reads, yields one record per CDR3 protein. The sample shows 500,000 or so distinct CDR3 sequences, 15% to 20% of them seen only once. The V and J ends lost 7 bases and 10 bases, in that order; junction bases with no gene match: 10. The CDR3 spans 13 residues. Germline assignment: CDR1 WSHSY and CDR2 SAAADI. Specimen: CD4+ T cells sorted from PBMCs, collected less than 30 months after vaccination. This clonotype originated in a man aged 45 to 75 who received an inactivated influenza vaccine. The chain carries TRBV10-2 and TRBJ1-2; TRBD1 matches at 9 bases. CDR3 amino acids: CASNQQTGGNYTF. Written as DNA, the CDR3 is TGCGCCAGCAACCAACAGACAGGGGGTAACTACACCTTC.